Shown below are 21 T cell receptor beta chains from a single sample sequenced in a study of T cell responses to AZD1222 COVID-19 vaccine. Data came from immunoSEQ multiplex PCR; TCRdb stores just in-frame clones and leaves some out. The data show 160,000 or so clones, approximately 90% seen once. The source material was peripheral blood, sampled 28 days after the second dose of the MenACWY control vaccine. All receptors come from an adult who received the MenACWY meningococcal vaccine as a control.

The CDR3 loop reads CASSLRILGYEQYF. CDR3 nucleotides: TGCGCCAGCAGCTTGAGAATCCTAGGGTACGAGCAGTACTTC. The V gene is TRBV5-1, the J gene TRBJ2-7, with D uncertain. This CDR3 has 14 amino acids. V dropped 1 base and J dropped 4 bases, with 12 bases sitting between them. Germline-derived CDR1 and CDR2 are SGHRS and YFSETQ.

The chain uses TRBV3-1 (or the pseudogene TRBV3-2) and TRBJ2-1; 13 nucleotides line up with TRBD2. The CDR3 totals 18 residues. J lost 1 base, V lost 3 bases, and 6 bases had no gene match. The V gene's germline CDR1 is LGHDT and CDR2 YNNKEL (reference sequence). CDR3 nucleotides: TGTGCCAGCAGCCATCCAGGGACTAGCGGGAATTCCTACAATGAGCAGTTCTTC. This codes for CASSHPGTSGNSYNEQFF.

The chain recombines TRBV12-3 or TRBV12-4 with TRBJ2-5; D remains unclear. Trimming cost V 3 bases and J 3 bases, with 2 bases left between them. The CDR3 contains 11 residues. CDR3 loop: CASSFEETQYF. The CDR3 coding sequence is TGTGCCAGCAGTTTTGAAGAGACCCAGTACTTC.

This clone was picked up one time. This rearrangement joins TRBV7-9 to TRBJ1-2, with D possibly being TRBD1 (5 bases). Trimming removed 8 bases from V and 4 bases from J, with 26 bases in between. Germline-derived CDR1 and CDR2 are SEHNR and FQNEAQ (reference sequence). The CDR3 has 17 amino acids. CDR3 sequence reads: CASPTEPLQSLPYGYTF. CDR3 DNA: TGTGCCAGCCCGACAGAGCCTTTACAGAGCCTGCCCTATGGCTACACCTTC.

The chain combines TRBV11-2 with TRBJ1-5, with a possible D match to TRBD1 (5 bases). This CDR3 contains 13 residues. With 5 bases removed from V and 7 bases from J, the gap between germline ends came to 12 bases. CDR1 is SGHAT, CDR2 FQNNGV, per germline. Here the CDR3 reads CASSPGAQQPQHF. The DNA for the CDR3 is TGTGCCAGCAGCCCCGGGGCACAACAGCCCCAGCATTTT.

This sequence joins TRBV10-2 and TRBJ2-1, with no clear D. This CDR3 comprises 14 residues. V was shortened by 0 bases and J by 0 bases, with 3 bases between the two germline ends. Looked up from germline, CDR1 is WSHSY and CDR2 is SAAADI. The CDR3 here is CASSESFSYNEQFF. CDR3 in DNA: TGCGCCAGCAGTGAGTCGTTCTCCTACAATGAGCAGTTCTTC.

The V call is TRBV19, the J call TRBJ2-7; 8 nucleotides align to TRBD2. The CDR3 totals 14 residues. Losses at the gene ends were 3 bases for V and 7 bases for J; bases not matched to a gene: 8. The germline V gene encodes CDR1 LNHDA and CDR2 SQIVND (reference sequence). CDR3 DNA sequence: TGTGCCAGTAGTATTTCTAGCGGGCTGCGAGAGCAGTACTTC. As protein: CASSISSGLREQYF.

This clone was detected only once. The gene calls are TRBV7-2 and TRBJ2-1, with 12 bases fitting TRBD2. The CDR3 covers 16 residues. V lost 1 base, J lost 7 bases, and 5 bases stayed unmatched. Germline lookup yields CDR1 SGHTA and CDR2 FQGNSA. The CDR3 DNA reads TGTGCCAGCAGCTTAGTAGGACTAGCGGGATTAAATGAGCAGTTCTTC. It translates to CASSLVGLAGLNEQFF.

This chain uses TRBV20-1 with TRBJ2-5, with 8 bases matching TRBD2. The V gene end was trimmed by 3 bases and the J gene end by 4 bases; junction bases not matched to a gene: 1. This CDR3 region has 12 residues. Germline CDR1 and CDR2: DFQATT and SNEGSKA (reference sequence). This CDR3 reads CSASRGGETQYF. The CDR3 DNA reads TGCAGTGCTAGTCGGGGGGGAGAGACCCAGTACTTC.

DNA of the CDR3: TGTGCCAGTAGTATAAGGTGGCCAGGGGGCTTGTATTTT. The encoded protein is CASSIRWPGGLYF. The V and J genes are TRBV19 and TRBJ2-3; 8 nucleotides line up with TRBD1. Germline V gene sequence: CDR1 LNHDA, CDR2 SQIVND (reference sequence). This CDR3 has 13 residues. Trimming at V came to 2 bases and at J to 14 bases, leaving 9 bases not matched to a gene.

This sequence joins TRBV5-1 and TRBJ2-1; maybe TRBD2 (7 bases). The CDR3 is 14 residues long. Germline V CDR1 and CDR2: SGHRS, YFSETQ. V lost 5 bases and J lost 10, with 19 bases in between. The CDR3 region has the DNA TGCGCCAGCAGTCGGGGCGGGAGTACAGGGGAGCAGTTCTTC. Translating gives CASSRGGSTGEQFF.

V gene TRBV5-5 combines with J gene TRBJ2-7, with a possible D match to TRBD1 (6 bases). V shed 4 bases and J shed 0 bases, with 14 bases lying between them. This CDR3 contains 15 residues. Per germline, CDR1 SGHKS and CDR2 YYEKEE (reference sequence). The CDR3 DNA follows: TGTGCCAGCAGCCGGGACATCGGGCTCTCCTACGAGCAGTACTTC. It is translated as CASSRDIGLSYEQYF.

The chain has TRBV24-1 and TRBJ1-2; tentative D call: TRBD1 (5 bases). The CDR3 extends over 13 amino acids. Trimming left V 5 bases short and J 7 bases short, with 13 bases between. Germline loops: CDR1 KGHDR, CDR2 SFDVKD. The CDR3 DNA follows: TGTGCCACCAGTGCCTCAGGGATTGGTGGCTACACCTTC. Amino acids: CATSASGIGGYTF.

The chain carries TRBV27 and TRBJ1-2; no clear D gene. Germline-derived CDR1 and CDR2 are MNHEY and SMNVEV (reference sequence). The CDR3 runs to 12 residues. Deletions cut 4 bases from V and 7 bases from J, with 10 bases between. The CDR3 coding sequence is TGTGCCAGCAGTTCCCGAATTCCTGGCTACACCTTC. As protein: CASSSRIPGYTF.

CDR3 DNA: TGTGCCAGCAGCGGCCGACAGGGGGATACGCAGTATTTT. It is translated as CASSGRQGDTQYF. The V call is TRBV9, the J call TRBJ2-3; 8 nucleotides line up with TRBD1. Germline V gene lookup returns CDR1 SGDLS and CDR2 YYNGEE. V lost 3 bases and J lost 6; bases outside the gene matches: 3. The CDR3 is made up of 13 amino acids.

This chain links TRBV11-3 with TRBJ1-2, with D possibly TRBD1 on 5 matching bases. From germline, CDR1 is SGHNT and CDR2 YENEEA. The CDR3 length is 19 residues. Trimming cost V 1 base and J 4 bases, with 25 bases left between them. The CDR3 sequence: CASSLADLLPNDRGYGYTF. DNA for the CDR3: TGTGCCAGCAGCTTAGCCGATCTGCTGCCAAACGACAGAGGCTATGGCTACACCTTC.

The chain combines TRBV27 with TRBJ2-3, with a possible D match to TRBD2 (6 bases). The CDR3 is made up of 14 amino acids. Germline V lookup: CDR1 MNHEY, CDR2 SMNVEV (reference sequence). V gave up 0 bases and J gave up 5 bases, with 9 bases separating them. CDR3 sequence reads: CASSLSPGGDTQYF. CDR3 sequence (DNA): TGTGCCAGCAGTTTATCACCCGGGGGAGATACGCAGTATTTT.

This chain connects TRBV5-5 to TRBJ1-1, with D possibly being TRBD1 (6 bases). In germline, CDR1 is SGHKS, CDR2 YYEKEE (reference sequence). The germline V and J ends were trimmed by 2 bases and 0 bases, with 11 bases remaining between them. The CDR3 length is 15 residues. For the CDR3, the DNA is TGTGCCAGCAGCTTAGAAGGGGGAATGAACACTGAAGCTTTCTTT. This gives the protein CASSLEGGMNTEAFF.

This chain connects TRBV5-1 to TRBJ2-7, with TRBD1 identical over 7 bases. This CDR3 spans 14 amino acids. Germline lookup yields CDR1 SGHRS and CDR2 YFSETQ. The V gene end was trimmed by 4 bases and the J gene end by 0 bases; junction bases not matched to a gene: 4. The CDR3 here is CASSPTGSSYEQYF. CDR3 nucleotides: TGCGCCAGCAGCCCGACAGGGTCCTCCTACGAGCAGTACTTC.

V is TRBV5-6 and J is TRBJ2-2; no clear D. Germline loops: CDR1 SGHDT, CDR2 YYEEEE. The CDR3 has 16 amino acids. V lost 0 bases and J lost 0, with 9 bases in between. The DNA of the CDR3 is TGTGCCAGCAGCTTGGATGTGCCAACGAACACCGGGGAGCTGTTTTTT. As protein: CASSLDVPTNTGELFF.

V is TRBV2 and J is TRBJ2-5; no definite D call. This CDR3 region has 13 residues. CDR1 and CDR2 (germline): SNHLY, FYNNEI. V shed 3 bases and J shed 2 bases, with 7 bases lying between them. The CDR3 spells CASSEGRQETQYF. CDR3 DNA: TGTGCCAGCAGTGAGGGTAGGCAAGAGACCCAGTACTTC.